This T cell receptor beta chain derives from a study of shared clonotypes between healthy human individuals. Study details: There were three CD4 naive, three CD4 memory, two CD8 naive and one CD8 memory plates per donor. Study results and limitations: Non-shared clonotypes had lower generation probabilities than those shared by all four donors. What rarefaction showed was incomplete sorted-subset sequencing despite large depth.

Assay used: immunoSEQ multiplex PCR; TCRdb lists only in-frame clones, some missing. The table has around 640,000 clones, approximately 96% seen once. Details on this clone: The target antigen is unknown.

Naive CD8 cells lacked CD45RO, underwent positive selection for CCR7 and left out terminally differentiated effector memory CD45RA+ cells. The CDR3 spans 16 residues. Per the germline V gene, CDR1 is MDHEN and CDR2 is SYDVKM. V gave up 2 bases and J gave up 2 bases, with 15 bases separating them. V is TRBV28 and J is TRBJ1-1; no clear D. This receptor was obtained from a woman in her 30s in good health. Source material: naive CD8+ T cells sorted from blood. The CDR3 bases are TGTGCCAGCAGTTTAAACCCCGGGGTCGGAAACACTGAAGCTTTCTTT. Translating gives CASSLNPGVGNTEAFF. Drawing the rest from reference TRBV28 and TRBJ1-1, the complete variable domain is DVKVTQSSRYLVKRTGEKVFLECVQDMDHENMFWYRQDPGLGLRLIYFSYDVKMKEKGDIPEGYSVSREKKERFSLILESASTNQTSMYLCASSLNPGVGNTEAFFGQGTRLTVV.